This T cell receptor (beta chain) was sequenced in a study of STAT5B mutations in CD4+ large granular lymphocyte leukemia (dated by TCRdb to about 2022). Regarding the research as a whole: Among healthy controls, the CDR3 'QG' motif was associated with a particular HLA allele. The study compared the TCRbeta repertoires of patients with CD4+ T-cell large granular lymphocyte leukemia against those of healthy blood donors. Flow cytometry performed on FACSCanto II or FACSVerse showed that the purified fractions had more than 95% purity among lymphocytes. Study-wide conclusions, independent of this receptor: Compared with healthy CD4+ repertoires, CD4-sorted patient repertoires appeared more clonal, and this difference remained even after the putative leukemic clones were removed. Enrichment of TRBV06-family usage was observed among the top patient clones (8/27) relative to healthy controls (2/35). The data were not HLA-matched, and the relatively small sample size could explain the higher clonality seen in CD4+ compared with CD8+ T-LGLL. Main leukemic clonotypes were private to each patient, although roughly 25% appeared at low frequency in other patients' non-leukemic repertoires.

The germline V gene encodes CDR1 SGHRS and CDR2 YFSETQ. The germline V and J ends show losses of 5 bases and 0 bases respectively, and no gene match explains 8 bases of the junction. From the cysteine through the phenylalanine, the CDR3 covers 18 amino acids. Left in the record is the CDR3 DNA by itself, 54 bases read in frame from the first base. The immunoSEQ assay at survey resolution was applied to genomic DNA for sequencing of TCRbeta rearrangements. As for the authors' bioinformatics: In the TCR sequencing data, the lowest productive clonotype frequency that could be detected was 2.59 x 10-5. Only productive TCRbeta rearrangements, defined as complete and in-frame sequences, were included in the analyses. Simpson clonality, calculated in the immunoSEQ Analyzer version 3.0, was used as the measure of sample clonality. Clones were categorized by frequency as very rare, small, medium, large (1-20%) or hyperexpanded (>20%). Generation probabilities were estimated with OLGA 1.2.3, V-gene circos plots were made with VDJtools, specificities were looked up in VDJdb, and CDR3 motifs were identified with GLIPH. TCRdb carries this immuneACCESS record with in-frame sequences only. Its versions omit some clonotypes, under half of them owing to an unresolved V gene in the studies checked, with the rest unexplained. That table is the source of V, J and clone size, and D and trimming were worked out from the DNA. This sample is represented by 23,000 or so clones; approximately 75% of them were singletons. About 4.2% of the sample belongs to the ten largest clones.

Comment on this clone: Its recognized antigen is unknown. It has no much larger one-base neighbor in the sample; base qualities were not kept.

The healthy controls were 35 or so blood donors, and the buffy coats of these donors were supplied by the Finnish Red Cross blood service. All TCR-sequenced material derived from peripheral blood: patient blood samples and healthy donor buffy coats. Ficoll-Hypaque gradient centrifugation was used to isolate peripheral blood mononuclear cells. CD4+ cells were magnetically purified from the buffy coats of healthy controls. Genomic DNA was extracted using the Gentra Puregene Cell and Tissue kit, and a Qubit 2.0 fluorometer was used to quantify it. The V and J segments used are TRBV5-1 and TRBJ2-3; TRBD2 fits 14 bases in the junction. This TCR was sampled from a human donor in good health. The material sequenced was CD4+ T cells from blood buffy coats. In nucleotide form, the sequence is TGCGCCAGCAGTGTGGGGACTAGCGGGAGAAAAAGCACAGATACGCAGTATTTT. Its protein product is CASSVGTSGRKSTDTQYF.